Below are 21 T cell receptor beta chains sequenced from a single sample in a study of shared clonotypes between healthy human individuals. Data came from immunoSEQ multiplex PCR; TCRdb stores just in-frame clones and leaves some out. The sample consists of hundreds of thousands of clones, approximately 96% of them appearing once. Sequencing used memory CD8+ T cells sorted from blood. Subset meaning: CD45RO+ cells pooled with CCR7-negative TemRA cells. These receptors came from a man aged 25-45 years in good health.

V and J are TRBV7-9 and TRBJ1-1; unclear D gene. The CDR3 runs to 11 residues. Germline V gives CDR1 SEHNR, CDR2 FQNEAQ (reference sequence). The germline V and J ends were trimmed by 6 bases and 7 bases, with 9 bases remaining between them. This CDR3 is CASSWTGEAFF. CDR3 bases: TGTGCCAGCAGTTGGACGGGTGAAGCTTTCTTT.

This clone was seen a single time. The gene calls are TRBV4-1 and TRBJ2-7; weak D call: TRBD2 (7 bases). CDR1 and CDR2 from the germline V gene are MGHRA and YSYEKL. The V end was cut by 0 bases, the J end by 3 bases, with 21 bases between. This CDR3 has 18 residues. CDR3 bases: TGCGCCAGCAGCCAAGATCGGGGGGCCGGGGGCCGGAACTACGAGCAGTACTTC. This sequence encodes CASSQDRGAGGRNYEQYF.

J is TRBJ2-1 and V is TRBV5-1, with a possible D match to TRBD2 (5 bases). The germline V and J ends were trimmed by 0 bases and 8 bases, with 6 bases remaining between them. In germline, CDR1 is SGHRS, CDR2 YFSETQ. This CDR3 spans 12 amino acids. The CDR3: CASSLGGYEQFF. The CDR3 region has the DNA TGCGCCAGCAGCTTGGGAGGGTATGAGCAGTTCTTC.

V is TRBV9 and J is TRBJ1-3; the D gene is possibly TRBD1 (6 bases). This CDR3 is 16 amino acids long. Germline-derived CDR1 and CDR2 are SGDLS and YYNGEE. Trimming removed 0 bases at V and 4 bases at J, with 14 bases between. CDR3 sequence (DNA): TGTGCCAGCAGCGTAGATTCAGGGGCGAGAGGAAACACCATATATTTT. Translated, it gives CASSVDSGARGNTIYF.

The CDR3 here is CSVVLASNEQFF. The CDR3 DNA follows: TGCAGCGTTGTACTAGCGAGCAATGAGCAGTTCTTC. The chain employs TRBV29-1 and TRBJ2-1; 7 bases match TRBD2. This CDR3 spans 12 amino acids. V lost 4 bases, J lost 6 bases, and 3 bases stayed unmatched. Germline V CDR1 and CDR2: SQVTM, ANQGSEA.

This chain links TRBV18 with TRBJ2-1, with TRBD1 identical over 7 bases. Trimming cost V 4 bases and J 6 bases; bases outside gene matches: 3. The CDR3 totals 13 residues. Germline CDR1 reads KGHSH; CDR2 reads LQKENI. The CDR3 sequence: CASSLSGGNEQFF. The DNA for the CDR3 is TGTGCCAGCTCACTTTCAGGGGGCAATGAGCAGTTCTTC.

The V and J genes are TRBV6-6 and TRBJ2-7, with D uncertain. Trimming shortened V by 4 bases and J by 2 bases, and 6 bases separated the two germline ends. The CDR3 extends over 12 amino acids. Germline CDR1 reads MNHNY; CDR2 reads SVGAGI (reference sequence). CDR3 coding DNA: TGTGCCAGCAGTTGGTCAACCTACGAGCAGTACTTC. Translated, it gives CASSWSTYEQYF.

The chain joins TRBV20-1 to TRBJ2-7, with a tentative D call TRBD1 (5 bases). With 5 bases removed from V and 3 bases from J, the gap between germline ends came to 8 bases. In germline, CDR1 is DFQATT, CDR2 SNEGSKA (reference sequence). CDR3 length equals 11 residues. The chain's CDR3 is CSAGQNYEQYF. The DNA for the CDR3 is TGCAGTGCTGGACAAAACTACGAGCAGTACTTC.

The V and J genes are TRBV6-1 and TRBJ2-1; 7 bases fit TRBD2. CDR1 and CDR2 (germline): MNHNS, SASEGT. This CDR3 comprises 14 residues. The ends lost 1 base at V and 11 bases at J; junction bases unmatched: 8. CDR3 nucleotide sequence: TGTGCCAGCAGTGAAGGGGGGGGATTGGGTAAGCAGTTCTTC. Translation gives CASSEGGGLGKQFF.

V is TRBV5-1 and J is TRBJ2-7; 8 bases are shared with TRBD2. V was clipped by 0 bases and J by 4 bases; unmatched bases: 3. The CDR3 loop spans 14 amino acids. Germline V lookup: CDR1 SGHRS, CDR2 YFSETQ. CDR3 amino acids: CASSLASGRYEQYF. The CDR3 coding sequence is TGCGCCAGCAGCTTGGCAAGCGGGAGATACGAGCAGTACTTC.

V and J are TRBV6-1 and TRBJ1-1, with D tentatively TRBD1 (5 bases). This CDR3 comprises 15 residues. V was shortened by 2 bases and J by 4 bases, with 14 bases between the two germline ends. Germline CDR1 MNHNS, CDR2 SASEGT. The CDR3 region is CASSEIPGKGTEAFF. CDR3 DNA: TGTGCCAGCAGTGAAATCCCAGGGAAGGGCACTGAAGCTTTCTTT.

The chain combines TRBV5-6 with TRBJ2-7, with unresolved D. From germline, CDR1 is SGHDT and CDR2 YYEEEE. The CDR3 is 12 amino acids. Deletions cut 1 base from V and 7 bases from J, with 9 bases between. The CDR3 DNA sequence: TGTGCCAGCAGCTTGACCTCTAGGGAGCAGTACTTC. Translation: CASSLTSREQYF.

The V and J genes are TRBV28 and TRBJ2-1, with TRBD2 matching over 8 bases. From germline, CDR1 is MDHEN and CDR2 SYDVKM. With V trimmed by 6 bases and J by 5 bases, 15 bases remained unmatched. This CDR3 is built from 17 residues. CDR3 nucleotides: TGTGCCAGCAGGCGTCTAGCGGGTAGTCCCCCCCACAATGAGCAGTTCTTC. Its protein is CASRRLAGSPPHNEQFF.

This clone was observed a single time. The rearrangement joins TRBV6-6 to TRBJ2-7; 7 bases align to TRBD1. V lost 5 bases, J lost 3 bases, and 1 base stayed unmatched. The CDR3 extends over 12 amino acids. Germline V gene data show CDR1 as MNHNY and CDR2 as SVGAGI (reference sequence). The CDR3 coding sequence is TGTGCCAGCAGTCGGGACAGCTACGAGCAGTACTTC. This gives the protein CASSRDSYEQYF.

V and J are TRBV9 and TRBJ2-3; D remains unclear. Trimming left V 0 bases short and J 4 bases short, with 6 bases between. Germline assignment: CDR1 SGDLS and CDR2 YYNGEE. The CDR3 is 13 amino acids. CDR3 loop: CASSVAVADTQYF. CDR3 DNA: TGTGCCAGCAGCGTAGCAGTTGCAGATACGCAGTATTTT.

This rearrangement joins TRBV28 to TRBJ1-1, with D possibly being TRBD1 (5 bases). Germline V gene sequence: CDR1 MDHEN, CDR2 SYDVKM. Trimming left V 10 bases short and J 2 bases short, with 14 bases between. The length of the CDR3 is 13 residues. The CDR3, as DNA: TGTGCCACCATCGACGGGGGAAACACTGAAGCTTTCTTT. It encodes CATIDGGNTEAFF.

In this sample, this clone turned up a few times. This chain uses TRBV30 with TRBJ1-1; D gene unclear. Germline loops: CDR1 GTSNPN, CDR2 SVGIG (reference sequence). This CDR3 spans 12 amino acids. Trimming removed 0 bases from V and 0 bases from J, with 2 bases in between. Here the CDR3 reads CAWSVLNTEAFF. CDR3 DNA sequence: TGTGCCTGGAGTGTCTTGAACACTGAAGCTTTCTTT.

Turning to this clone: Other nucleotide sequences in the sample specify the same CDR3. The chain couples TRBV9 to TRBJ2-5; possible D gene TRBD1, 5 bases. The germline V gene has CDR1 SGDLS and CDR2 YYNGEE. The CDR3 is 13 residues long. With 2 bases removed from V and 2 bases from J, the gap between germline ends came to 7 bases. CDR3 region: CASSVDSQETQYF. In nucleotides, the CDR3 is TGTGCCAGCAGCGTCGACAGTCAAGAGACCCAGTACTTC. The complete variable domain, with remaining parts taken from reference TRBV9 and TRBJ2-5, reads DSGVTQTPKHLITATGQRVTLRCSPRSGDLSVYWYQQSLDQGLQFLIQYYNGEERAKGNILERFSAQQFPDLHSELNLSSLELGDSALYFCASSVDSQETQYFGPGTRLLVL.

This rearrangement joins TRBV7-2 to TRBJ2-3, with D possibly TRBD2 on 6 matching bases. Germline-derived CDR1 and CDR2 are SGHTA and FQGNSA. The CDR3 loop spans 12 amino acids. The germline V and J ends were trimmed by 2 bases and 11 bases, with 11 bases remaining between them. CDR3 residues: CASSLLGTRQYF. The DNA of the CDR3 is TGTGCCAGCAGCTTACTGGGGACTCGGCAGTATTTT. Complete variable domain (other parts from reference TRBV7-2 and TRBJ2-3): GAGVSQSPSNKVTEKGKDVELRCDPISGHTALYWYRQSLGQGLEFLIYFQGNSAPDKSGLPSDRFSAERTGGSVSTLTIQRTQQEDSAVYLCASSLLGTRQYFGPGTRLTVL.

The V gene is TRBV4-1, the J gene TRBJ2-7, with D maybe TRBD2 (6 bases). Germline assignment: CDR1 MGHRA and CDR2 YSYEKL. The germline V and J ends were trimmed by 4 bases and 6 bases, with 16 bases remaining between them. The CDR3 is made up of 14 amino acids. CDR3 nucleotides: TGCGCCAGCAGCCGGGGAGGAACCGACTTCGAGCAGTACTTC. It codes for CASSRGGTDFEQYF.

The chain couples TRBV5-1 to TRBJ2-2; TRBD2 might be the D (6 bases). The CDR3 totals 15 residues. V lost 4 bases, J lost 5 bases, and 15 bases lay in between. Germline lookup yields CDR1 SGHRS and CDR2 YFSETQ. The CDR3 is CASSPVAGRTGELFF. DNA of the CDR3: TGCGCCAGCAGCCCGGTGGCAGGGAGGACCGGGGAGCTGTTTTTT.